This T cell receptor beta chain is drawn from a study of chemoradiotherapy in HPV16-positive cancers. Some clones are missing from TCRdb's copy, which holds only in-frame ones; the method was immunoSEQ multiplex PCR. The repertoire has around 3,500 clones, around 79% of them found once; the top ten carry about 15%. The CDR3 sequence is 13 residues long. Germline CDR1 and CDR2: SQVTM and ANQGSEA. V dropped 7 bases and J dropped 2 bases, with 15 bases sitting between them. This sample was taken from a patient who underwent chemoradiotherapy. The V and J genes are TRBV29-1 and TRBJ2-7; D perhaps matches TRBD1 (6 bases). The sequence was obtained from a human donor with HPV-associated anogenital cancer. The CDR3 nucleotides read TGCAGCGCTGCCACAGGGATCGCCTACGAGCAGTACTTC. Its protein is CSAATGIAYEQYF.